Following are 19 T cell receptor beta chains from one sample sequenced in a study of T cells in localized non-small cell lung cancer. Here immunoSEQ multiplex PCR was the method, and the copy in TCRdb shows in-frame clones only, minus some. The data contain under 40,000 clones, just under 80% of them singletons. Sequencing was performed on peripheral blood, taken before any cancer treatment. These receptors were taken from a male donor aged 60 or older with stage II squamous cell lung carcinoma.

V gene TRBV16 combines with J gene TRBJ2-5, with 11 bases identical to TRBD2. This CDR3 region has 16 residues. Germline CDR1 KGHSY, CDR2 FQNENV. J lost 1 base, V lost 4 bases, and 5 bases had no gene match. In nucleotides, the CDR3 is TGTGCCAGCAGCCCATCAGGACTAGCGGGCCAAGAGACCCAGTACTTC. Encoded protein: CASSPSGLAGQETQYF.

In nucleotides, the CDR3 is TGTGCCAGCAGGATTTTCCGGGCCGCAGCAGGGGCTTTCTTT. The encoded protein is CASRIFRAAAGAFF. V is TRBV28 and J is TRBJ1-1, with a possible D match to TRBD1 (5 bases). Trimming left V 6 bases short and J 11 bases short, with 22 bases between. The V gene's germline CDR1 is MDHEN and CDR2 SYDVKM. CDR3 length: 14 residues.

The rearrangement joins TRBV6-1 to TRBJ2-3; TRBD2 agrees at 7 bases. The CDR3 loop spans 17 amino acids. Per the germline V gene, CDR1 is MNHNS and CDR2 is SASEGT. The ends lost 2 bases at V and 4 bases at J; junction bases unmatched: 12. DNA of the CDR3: TGTGCCAGCAGTGAAAGGGGCGGGGGAAGGCGGGCAGATACGCAGTATTTT. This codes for CASSERGGGRRADTQYF.

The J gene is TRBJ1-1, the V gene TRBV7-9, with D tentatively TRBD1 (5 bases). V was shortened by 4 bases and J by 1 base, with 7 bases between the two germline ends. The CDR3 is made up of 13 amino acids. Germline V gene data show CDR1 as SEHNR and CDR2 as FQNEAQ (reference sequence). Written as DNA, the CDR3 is TGTGCCAGCAGCTCACAGGAGAACACTGAAGCTTTCTTT. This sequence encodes CASSSQENTEAFF.

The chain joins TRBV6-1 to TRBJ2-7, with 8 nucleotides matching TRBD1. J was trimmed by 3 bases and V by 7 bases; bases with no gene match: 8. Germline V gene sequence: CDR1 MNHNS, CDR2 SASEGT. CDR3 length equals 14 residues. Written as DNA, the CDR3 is TGTGCCAGCACCAGGACACAGGGGGACTACGAGCAGTACTTC. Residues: CASTRTQGDYEQYF.

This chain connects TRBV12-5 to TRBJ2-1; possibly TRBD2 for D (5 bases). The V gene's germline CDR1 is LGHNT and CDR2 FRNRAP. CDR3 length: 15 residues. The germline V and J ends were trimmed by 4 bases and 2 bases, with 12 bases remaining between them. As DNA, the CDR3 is TGTGCTAGTGGTTCTCGAGGGCAGGCCTACAATGAGCAGTTCTTC. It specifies CASGSRGQAYNEQFF. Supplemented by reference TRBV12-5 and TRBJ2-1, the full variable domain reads DARVTQTPRHKVTEMGQEVTMRCQPILGHNTVFWYRQTMMQGLELLAYFRNRAPLDDSGMPKDRFSAEMPDATLATLKIQPSEPRDSAVYFCASGSRGQAYNEQFFGPGTRLTVL.

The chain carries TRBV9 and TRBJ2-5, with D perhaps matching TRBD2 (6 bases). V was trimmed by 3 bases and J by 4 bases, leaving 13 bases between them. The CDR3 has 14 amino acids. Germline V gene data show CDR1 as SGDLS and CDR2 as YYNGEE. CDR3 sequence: CASSATLGGETQYF. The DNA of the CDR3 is TGTGCCAGCAGCGCTACTTTGGGAGGAGAGACCCAGTACTTC.

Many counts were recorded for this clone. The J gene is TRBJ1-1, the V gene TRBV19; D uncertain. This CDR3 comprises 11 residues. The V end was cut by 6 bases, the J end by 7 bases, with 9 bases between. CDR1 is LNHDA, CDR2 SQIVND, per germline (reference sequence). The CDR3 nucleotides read TGTGCCAGTAGAACAGCAAATGAAGCTTTCTTT. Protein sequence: CASRTANEAFF.

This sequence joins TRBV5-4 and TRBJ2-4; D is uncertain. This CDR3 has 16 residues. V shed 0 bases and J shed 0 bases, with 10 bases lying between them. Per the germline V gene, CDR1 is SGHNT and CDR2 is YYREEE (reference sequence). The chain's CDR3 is CASSLDPVIAKNIQYF. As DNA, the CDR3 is TGTGCCAGCAGCTTGGATCCGGTTATAGCCAAAAACATTCAGTACTTC.

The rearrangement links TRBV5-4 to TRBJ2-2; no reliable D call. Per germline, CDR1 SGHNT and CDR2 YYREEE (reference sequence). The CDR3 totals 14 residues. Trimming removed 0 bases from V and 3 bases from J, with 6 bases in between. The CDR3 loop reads CASSLAGYTGELFF. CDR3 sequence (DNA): TGTGCCAGCAGCTTGGCCGGGTACACCGGGGAGCTGTTTTTT.

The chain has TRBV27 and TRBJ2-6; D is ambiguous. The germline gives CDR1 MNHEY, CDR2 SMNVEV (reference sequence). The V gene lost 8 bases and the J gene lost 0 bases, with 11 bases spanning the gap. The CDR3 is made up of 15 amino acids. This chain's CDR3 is CASGLPSSGANVLTF. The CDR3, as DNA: TGTGCCAGCGGCCTTCCGAGCTCTGGGGCCAACGTCCTGACTTTC.

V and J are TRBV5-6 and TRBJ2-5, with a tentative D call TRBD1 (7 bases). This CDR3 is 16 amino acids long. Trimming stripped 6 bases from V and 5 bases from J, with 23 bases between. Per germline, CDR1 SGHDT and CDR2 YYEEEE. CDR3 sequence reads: CASNQGGPGKWETQYF. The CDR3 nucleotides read TGTGCCAGCAACCAGGGGGGCCCAGGGAAGTGGGAGACCCAGTACTTC.

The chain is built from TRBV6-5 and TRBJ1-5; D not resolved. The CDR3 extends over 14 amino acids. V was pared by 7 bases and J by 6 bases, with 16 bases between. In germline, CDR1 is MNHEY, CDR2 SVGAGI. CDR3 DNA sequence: TGTGCCAGCATCCCCGGGTTCGGACCTCAGCCCCAGCATTTT. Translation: CASIPGFGPQPQHF.

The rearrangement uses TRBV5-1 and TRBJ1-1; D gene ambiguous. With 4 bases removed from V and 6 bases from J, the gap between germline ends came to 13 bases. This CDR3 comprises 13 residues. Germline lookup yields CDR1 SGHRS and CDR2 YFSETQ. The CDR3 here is CASSEGSAPEAFF. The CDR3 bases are TGCGCCAGCAGCGAAGGCTCAGCCCCTGAAGCTTTCTTT.

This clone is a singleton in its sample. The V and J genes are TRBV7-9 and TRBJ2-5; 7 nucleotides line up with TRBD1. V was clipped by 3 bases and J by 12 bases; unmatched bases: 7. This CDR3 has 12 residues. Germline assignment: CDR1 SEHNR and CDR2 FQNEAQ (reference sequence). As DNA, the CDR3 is TGTGCCAGCAGCTTCCTAACAGGGGCCGAGTACTTC. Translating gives CASSFLTGAEYF.

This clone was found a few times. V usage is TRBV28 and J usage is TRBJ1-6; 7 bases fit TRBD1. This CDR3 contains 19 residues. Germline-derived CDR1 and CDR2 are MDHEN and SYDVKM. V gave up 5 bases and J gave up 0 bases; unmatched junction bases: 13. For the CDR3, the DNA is TGTGCCAGCAGTCCCCAGGGGGTGGACTTGGGCTCCTATAATTCACCCCTCCACTTT. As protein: CASSPQGVDLGSYNSPLHF. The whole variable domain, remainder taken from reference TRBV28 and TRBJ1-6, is DVKVTQSSRYLVKRTGEKVFLECVQDMDHENMFWYRQDPGLGLRLIYFSYDVKMKEKGDIPEGYSVSREKKERFSLILESASTNQTSMYLCASSPQGVDLGSYNSPLHFGNGTRLTVT.

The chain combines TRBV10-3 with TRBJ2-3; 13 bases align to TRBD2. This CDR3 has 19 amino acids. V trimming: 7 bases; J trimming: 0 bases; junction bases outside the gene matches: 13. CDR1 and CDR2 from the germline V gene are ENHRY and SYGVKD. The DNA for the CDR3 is TGTGCCATCACCCGAGGACTAGCGGGGGCTGGTCTAAGCACAGATACGCAGTATTTT. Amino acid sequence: CAITRGLAGAGLSTDTQYF.

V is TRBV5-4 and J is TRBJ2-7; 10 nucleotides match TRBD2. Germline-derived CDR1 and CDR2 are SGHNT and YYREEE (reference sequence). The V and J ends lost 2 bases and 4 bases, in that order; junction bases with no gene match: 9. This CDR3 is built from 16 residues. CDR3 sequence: CASSLGLAGDVYEQYF. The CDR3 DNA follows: TGTGCCAGCAGCTTAGGGCTAGCGGGGGACGTGTACGAGCAGTACTTC.

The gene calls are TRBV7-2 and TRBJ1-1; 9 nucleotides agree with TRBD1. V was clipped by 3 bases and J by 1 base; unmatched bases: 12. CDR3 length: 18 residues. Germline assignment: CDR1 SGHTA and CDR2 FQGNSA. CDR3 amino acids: CASSLAPGQGFSNTEAFF. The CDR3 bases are TGTGCCAGCAGCTTGGCACCGGGACAGGGATTCTCGAACACTGAAGCTTTCTTT.